This T cell receptor (beta chain) was identified during a study of T cells in Graves' hyperthyroidism and ophthalmopathy. Study-wide background: Before treatment of any kind, peripheral blood was taken at initial diagnosis.

Study results and limitations: Stable hyperthyroidism was told apart from ophthalmopathy by a model built on 13 V-J features.

This clonotype was counted a few times. Its antigen remains unknown. Amplification targeted TCR beta CDR3 regions from RNA transcripts. TCR CDR3 regions were first amplified by RT-PCR with HTBI primers. One entry per CDR3 protein results from TCRdb running MiXCR on the multiplex PCR reads. This table holds a few hundred thousand distinct CDR3 sequences, about 16% found once. The V segment lost 3 bases and the J segment 8 bases; nucleotides outside the gene matches: 7. CDR3 length: 15 residues. CDR1 SGDLS and CDR2 YYNGEE come from the germline V gene. The clonotype was recovered from a woman in her 30s with Graves' hyperthyroidism. The rearrangement joins TRBV9 to TRBJ2-1; the match to TRBD2 covers 11 bases. The sample consisted of blood. The CDR3 DNA sequence: TGTGCCAGCAGCGCAATAGCGGGAGGGTTGGATGAGCAGTTCTTC. It translates to CASSAIAGGLDEQFF.